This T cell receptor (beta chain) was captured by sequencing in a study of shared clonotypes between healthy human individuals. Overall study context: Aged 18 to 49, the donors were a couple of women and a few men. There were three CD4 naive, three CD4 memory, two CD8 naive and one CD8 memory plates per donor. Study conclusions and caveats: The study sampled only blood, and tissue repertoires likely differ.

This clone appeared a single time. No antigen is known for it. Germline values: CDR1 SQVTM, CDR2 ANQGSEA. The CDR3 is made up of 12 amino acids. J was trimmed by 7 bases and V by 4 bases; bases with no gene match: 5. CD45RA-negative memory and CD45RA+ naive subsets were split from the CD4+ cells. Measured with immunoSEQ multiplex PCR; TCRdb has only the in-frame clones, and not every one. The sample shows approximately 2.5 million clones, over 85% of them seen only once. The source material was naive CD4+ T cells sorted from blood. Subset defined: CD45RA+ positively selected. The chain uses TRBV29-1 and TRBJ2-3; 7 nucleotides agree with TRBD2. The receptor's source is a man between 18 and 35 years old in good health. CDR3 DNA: TGCAGCGTTGGACTAGCAGCTTATACGCAGTATTTT. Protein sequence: CSVGLAAYTQYF.